This entry concerns a single T cell receptor (beta chain). The entry originates in a study of blood T cell repertoires in COVID-19. Across the whole study: COVID-19 samples from acute and convalescent phases originated in the United States, Italy and Spain.

Trimming took off 7 bases at V and 7 bases at J, with 19 bases between the two ends. Germline V gene lookup returns CDR1 SQVTM and CDR2 ANQGSEA. The CDR3 is 13 residues long. In the study's own analysis: Reference gene primer amplification yielded estimated nucleated cell counts. The repertoire was sequenced with immunoSEQ multiplex PCR; TCRdb's copy has only in-frame clones and lacks some. From that table come the V and J calls and clone size; the DNA was used to work out D and trimming. The sample contains about 320,000 clones, 89% of which appear only once. The chain links TRBV29-1 to TRBJ1-1; TRBD1 is a possible D gene (5 bases). The TCR was taken from a man between 18 and 29 years old who had recovered from COVID-19. The sequenced sample was peripheral blood. The CDR3 here is CSALVRQGIEAFF. The CDR3, as DNA: TGCAGCGCCCTAGTGAGGCAGGGCATTGAAGCTTTCTTT.